This T cell receptor (beta chain) was sequenced in a study of PD-1 blockade in classical Hodgkin lymphoma. Comment on this clone: Its target is unknown.

Exposure to brentuximab vedotin varied, and each patient had relapsed following autologous stem cell transplantation. General study findings and limits: Complete responders' diversity at baseline resembled that of newly diagnosed patients. In CD4+ cells, TCR diversity went up significantly by C4D1, but in CD8+ cells it did not.

V lost 0 bases and J 5 bases, leaving 11 bases between the germline ends. The CDR3 length is 14 residues. Germline CDR1 is SGHKS and CDR2 is YYEKEE (reference sequence). The repertoire was sequenced with immunoSEQ multiplex PCR; TCRdb's copy has only in-frame clones and lacks some. The sample records roughly 150,000 clones, 78% being singletons. The specimen comprised peripheral blood mononuclear cells (PBMCs), sampled before the second cycle of nivolumab. J is TRBJ2-5 and V is TRBV5-5; D is uncertain. The TCR originated in a human donor with classical Hodgkin lymphoma. CDR3 amino acids: CASSLALLRETQYF. DNA of the CDR3: TGTGCCAGCAGCTTGGCACTATTAAGGGAGACCCAGTACTTC.